This T cell receptor beta chain came from a study of blood T cell repertoires in COVID-19. Study overall: The United States, Italy and Spain provided the acute and convalescent COVID-19 samples. T cells, B-cell-depleted T cells, or PBMCs provided the cDNA or gDNA that served as material.

TCRdb's table, derived via immunoSEQ multiplex PCR, lists solely in-frame clones and lacks some. The table records roughly 37,000 clones, over 60% of them present only once. The sequence was obtained from a man aged 55 to 70 with active COVID-19. The sample consisted of peripheral blood.

CDR3 residues: CAWSETARGRNTEAFF. In DNA form, the CDR3 reads TGTGCCTGGAGTGAGACGGCCAGGGGTCGGAACACTGAAGCTTTCTTT. The chain carries TRBV30 and TRBJ1-1, with a possible D match to TRBD1 (6 bases). The CDR3 spans 16 residues. The germline gives CDR1 GTSNPN, CDR2 SVGIG (reference sequence). Trimming took off 1 base at V and 1 base at J, with 16 bases between the two ends. Full variable domain (remainder filled in from reference TRBV30 and TRBJ1-1): SQTIHQWPATLVQPVGSPLSLECTVEGTSNPNLYWYRQAAGRGLQLLFYSVGIGQISSEVPQNLSASRPQDRQFILSSKKLLLSDSGFYLCAWSETARGRNTEAFFGQGTRLTVV.